Shown below are 2 T cell receptor beta chains from a single sample sequenced in a study of T cells in Graves' hyperthyroidism and ophthalmopathy. RNA transcripts yielded amplified TCR beta CDR3 regions. Using the HTBI primer set, a first-round RT-PCR was run on the TCR CDR3. TCRdb redid the calling of the multiplex PCR reads with MiXCR, one entry per CDR3 protein. This sample has about 610,000 distinct CDR3 sequences, with about 43% found just once. The sequenced sample consisted of peripheral blood or thyroid tissue (not recorded which). Receptors were obtained from a woman aged 18-29 years with Graves' hyperthyroidism.

On this clonotype: Germline and junction disagree at one end, which may indicate a read error. This rearrangement joins TRBV7-2 to TRBJ2-1; tentative D call: TRBD2 (6 bases). Germline lookup yields CDR1 SGHTA and CDR2 FQGNSA. The CDR3 covers 13 residues. In DNA form, the CDR3 reads TGTGCCAGCGGGACTCCATCCTACAATGAGCAGCTCTTC. Encoded protein: CASGTPSYNEQLF.

This clonotype was seen many times. The chain joins TRBV19 to TRBJ2-6, with D possibly matching TRBD1 (6 bases). V was cut by 2 bases and J by 2 bases, with 10 bases left in between. Germline-derived CDR1 and CDR2 are LNHDA and SQIVND (reference sequence). CDR3 size: 16 residues. CDR3 sequence reads: CASSIPPGAGANVLTF. In nucleotides, the CDR3 is TGTGCCAGTAGTATACCCCCAGGGGCTGGGGCCAACGTCCTGACTTTC.